The present TCR beta chain was sequenced within a study of Graves' ophthalmopathy and Graves' hyperthyroidism. This clonotype was detected many times. Its matching antigen is unknown. Study findings and constraints: Most expanded clonotypes in thyroid above 0.001 frequency also showed up in blood.

Using RNA transcripts, the TCR beta CDR3 regions were amplified. After a first-round RT-PCR with HTBI primers, a second-round multiplex PCR was run. In TCRdb, the multiplex PCR reads were re-called with MiXCR into one record per CDR3 protein. The table has about 620,000 distinct CDR3 sequences, roughly 20% seen once; the top ten hold roughly 7.4%. Losses at the gene ends were 2 bases for V and 5 bases for J; bases not matched to a gene: 5. The V gene's germline CDR1 is DFQATT and CDR2 SNEGSKA (reference sequence). CDR3 length: 13 residues. Stable hyperthyroid donors showed no ophthalmopathy during 18 months follow-up. Hyperthyroidism patients were newly diagnosed, ill under 2 months, and aged 18 to 65 years. Clinicians diagnosed using symptoms, serum thyroxine, TRAb, thyroid ultrasound and orbital computed tomography.

Input material: peripheral blood. The TCR was taken from a woman under 30 with stable Graves' hyperthyroidism. Some clones in this sample may be carry-over from other donors' samples. V is TRBV20-1 and J is TRBJ2-7, with 8 bases identical to TRBD1. CDR3 in DNA: TGCAGTGCTAGACAGGGGGCGTTCGACGAGCAGTACTTC. Protein product: CSARQGAFDEQYF.